This T cell receptor beta chain is from a study of blood T cell repertoires in COVID-19. Study-level information: Samples came from the United States, Italy and Spain, spanning acute and convalescent COVID-19. T cells, B-cell-depleted T cells, or PBMCs supplied cDNA or gDNA.

Original processing notes: By means of reference gene primer amplification, nucleated cell counts were estimated. Method: immunoSEQ multiplex PCR; TCRdb's copy keeps in-frame clones and lacks some. The DNA was the basis for D and trimming; V, J and clone size are from that table. The data show some 170,000 clones, roughly 88% seen once. Per germline, CDR1 SGHRS and CDR2 YFSETQ. Trimming cost V 4 bases and J 5 bases; bases outside gene matches: 12. This CDR3 has 17 residues. Source material: peripheral blood. This receptor was taken from a woman of 80 years or more with active or convalescent COVID-19. This chain joins TRBV5-1 and TRBJ2-2, with 9 nucleotides matching TRBD2. The CDR3 protein is CASSLLAGGPGTGELFF. Here the CDR3 DNA reads TGCGCCAGCAGCCTCCTGGCGGGGGGGCCCGGAACCGGGGAGCTGTTTTTT.